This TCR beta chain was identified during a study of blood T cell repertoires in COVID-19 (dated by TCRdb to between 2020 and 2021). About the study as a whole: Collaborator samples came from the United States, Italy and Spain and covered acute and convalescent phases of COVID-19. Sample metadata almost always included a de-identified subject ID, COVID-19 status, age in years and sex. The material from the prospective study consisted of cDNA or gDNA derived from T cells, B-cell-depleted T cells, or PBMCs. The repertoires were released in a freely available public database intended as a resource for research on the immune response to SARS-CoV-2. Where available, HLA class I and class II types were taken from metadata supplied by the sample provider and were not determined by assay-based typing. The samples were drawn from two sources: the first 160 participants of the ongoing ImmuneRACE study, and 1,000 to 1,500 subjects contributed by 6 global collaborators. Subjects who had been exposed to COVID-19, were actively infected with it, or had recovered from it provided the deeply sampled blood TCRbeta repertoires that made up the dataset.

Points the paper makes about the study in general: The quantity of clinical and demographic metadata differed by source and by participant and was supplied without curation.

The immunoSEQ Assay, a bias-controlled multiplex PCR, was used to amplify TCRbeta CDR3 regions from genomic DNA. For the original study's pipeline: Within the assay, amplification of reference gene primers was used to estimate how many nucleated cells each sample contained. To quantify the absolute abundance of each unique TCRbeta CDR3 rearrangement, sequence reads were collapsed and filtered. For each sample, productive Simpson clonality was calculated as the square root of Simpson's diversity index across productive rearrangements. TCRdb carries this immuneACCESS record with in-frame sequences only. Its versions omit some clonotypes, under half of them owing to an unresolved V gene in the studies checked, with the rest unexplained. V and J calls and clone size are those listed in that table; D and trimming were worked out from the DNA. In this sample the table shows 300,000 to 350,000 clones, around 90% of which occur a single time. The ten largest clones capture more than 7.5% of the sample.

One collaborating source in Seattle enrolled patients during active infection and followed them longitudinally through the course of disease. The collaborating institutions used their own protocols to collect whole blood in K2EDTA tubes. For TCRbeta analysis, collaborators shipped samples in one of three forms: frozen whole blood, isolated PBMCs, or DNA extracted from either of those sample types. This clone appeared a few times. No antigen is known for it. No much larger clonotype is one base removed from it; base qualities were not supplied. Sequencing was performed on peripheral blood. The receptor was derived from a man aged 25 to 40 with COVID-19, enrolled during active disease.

The nucleotides read TGTGCCAGCAGCTTAAATCCCCCGGGGGGGTTAGGTTCACCCCTCCACTTT. Its translation reads: CASSLNPPGGLGSPLHF. The chain is assembled from TRBV7-3 and TRBJ1-6; TRBD1 is possibly the D segment (5 matching bases). CDR1 and CDR2, looked up from the germline V gene, are SGHTA and FQGTGA. The CDR3 runs 17 residues from the cysteine to the phenylalanine. Of the read, only the CDR3 DNA is kept; its 51 bases are in frame from base 1. Trimming removed 1 base from V and 9 bases from J, leaving 19 bases between the germline ends.